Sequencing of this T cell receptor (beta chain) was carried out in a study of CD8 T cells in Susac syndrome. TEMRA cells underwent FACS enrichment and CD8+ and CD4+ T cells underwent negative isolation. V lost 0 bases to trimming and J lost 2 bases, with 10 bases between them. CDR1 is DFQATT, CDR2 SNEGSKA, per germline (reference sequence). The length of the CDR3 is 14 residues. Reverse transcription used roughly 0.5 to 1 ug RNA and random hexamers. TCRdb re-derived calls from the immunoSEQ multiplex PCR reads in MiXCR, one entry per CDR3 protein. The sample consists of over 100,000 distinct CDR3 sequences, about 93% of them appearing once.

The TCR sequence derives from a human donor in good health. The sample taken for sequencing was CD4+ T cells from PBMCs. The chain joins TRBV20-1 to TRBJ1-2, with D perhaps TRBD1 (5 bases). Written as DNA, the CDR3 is TGCAGTGCTAGAGAAGAGGGGCGCAACTATGGCTACACCTTC. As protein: CSAREEGRNYGYTF.